Listed here is a single T cell receptor (beta chain). Its antigen is unknown. The sample is drawn from a study of chemoradiotherapy in HPV16-positive cancers. General study findings and limits: For HPV16-positive patients, expanding HPV-responsive T cells associated with longer recurrence-free survival.

CDR1 SGHRS and CDR2 YFSETQ come from the germline V gene. The CDR3 spans 15 residues. Trimming stripped 4 bases from V and 1 base from J, with 14 bases between. Sequenced by immunoSEQ multiplex PCR; TCRdb stores in-frame clones only, minus some. This table has about 4,700 clones, roughly 79% appearing once. Repeated repertoire sampling spanned the course of chemoradiotherapy. The source material was tumor tissue, sampled from a patient who underwent chemoradiotherapy. The genes are TRBV5-1 and TRBJ2-5; D is undetermined. The TCR sequence derives from a human donor with HPV-associated anogenital cancer. CDR3 residues: CASSATDPRQETQYF. The CDR3 nucleotides read TGCGCCAGCAGCGCGACGGATCCCCGCCAAGAGACCCAGTACTTC.